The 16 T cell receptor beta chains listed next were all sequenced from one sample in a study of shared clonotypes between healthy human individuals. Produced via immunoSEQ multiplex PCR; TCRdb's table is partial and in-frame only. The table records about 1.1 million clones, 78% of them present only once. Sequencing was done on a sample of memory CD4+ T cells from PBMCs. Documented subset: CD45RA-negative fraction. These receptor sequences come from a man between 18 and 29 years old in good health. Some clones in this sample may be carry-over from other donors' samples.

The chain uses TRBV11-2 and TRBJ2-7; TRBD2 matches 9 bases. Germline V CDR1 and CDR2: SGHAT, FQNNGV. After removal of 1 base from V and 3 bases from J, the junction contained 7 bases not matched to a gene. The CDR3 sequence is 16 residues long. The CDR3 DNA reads TGTGCCAGCAGCTTAGTTGGGCGGGAGGGCGTCTACGAGCAGTACTTC. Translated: CASSLVGREGVYEQYF.

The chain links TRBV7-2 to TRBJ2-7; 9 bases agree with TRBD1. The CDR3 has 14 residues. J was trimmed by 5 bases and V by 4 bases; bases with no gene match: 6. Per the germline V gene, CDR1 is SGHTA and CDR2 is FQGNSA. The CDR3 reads CASSYRTGAHEQYF. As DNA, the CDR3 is TGTGCCAGCAGCTACCGGACAGGGGCCCACGAGCAGTACTTC.

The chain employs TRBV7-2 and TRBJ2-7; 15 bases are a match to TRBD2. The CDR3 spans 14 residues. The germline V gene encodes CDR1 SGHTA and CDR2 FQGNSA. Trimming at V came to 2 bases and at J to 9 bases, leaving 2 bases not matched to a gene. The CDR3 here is CASSLMGLAGGQYF. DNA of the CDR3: TGTGCCAGCAGCTTAATGGGACTAGCGGGAGGGCAGTACTTC.

In nucleotides, the CDR3 is TGTGCCAGCAGCCTACAGGTGGCCGGGGAGCTGTTTTTT. Translated, it gives CASSLQVAGELFF. The V and J genes are TRBV7-2 and TRBJ2-2, with D perhaps TRBD1 (5 bases). The V and J ends lost 5 bases and 6 bases respectively, with 10 bases between them. From germline, CDR1 is SGHTA and CDR2 FQGNSA. The length of the CDR3 is 13 residues.

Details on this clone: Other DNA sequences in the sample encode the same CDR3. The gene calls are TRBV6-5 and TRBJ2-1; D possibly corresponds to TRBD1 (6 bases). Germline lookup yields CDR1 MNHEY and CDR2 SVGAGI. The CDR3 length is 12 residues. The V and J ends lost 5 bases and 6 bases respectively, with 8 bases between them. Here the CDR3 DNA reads TGTGCCAGCAGTCTCAGGGGCAATGAGCAGTTCTTC. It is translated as CASSLRGNEQFF.

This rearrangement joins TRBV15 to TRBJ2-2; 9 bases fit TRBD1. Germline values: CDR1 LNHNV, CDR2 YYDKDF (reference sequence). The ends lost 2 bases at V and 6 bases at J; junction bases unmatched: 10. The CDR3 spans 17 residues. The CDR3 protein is CATSRFSGTGRPGELFF. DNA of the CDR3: TGTGCCACCAGCAGATTTTCCGGGACAGGGCGCCCCGGGGAGCTGTTTTTT.

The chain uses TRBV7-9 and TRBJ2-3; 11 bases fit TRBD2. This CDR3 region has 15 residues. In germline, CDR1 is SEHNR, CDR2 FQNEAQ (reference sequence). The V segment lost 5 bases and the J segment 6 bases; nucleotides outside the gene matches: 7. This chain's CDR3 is CASSTSGSYLDTQYF. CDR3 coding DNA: TGTGCCAGCAGCACTAGCGGGAGTTATTTGGATACGCAGTATTTT.

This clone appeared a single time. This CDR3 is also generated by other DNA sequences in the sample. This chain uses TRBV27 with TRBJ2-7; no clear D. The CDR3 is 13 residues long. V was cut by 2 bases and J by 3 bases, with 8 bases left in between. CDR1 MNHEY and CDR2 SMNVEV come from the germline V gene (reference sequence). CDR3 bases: TGTGCCAGCAGTTTAGCCCCGTTCTACGAGCAGTACTTC. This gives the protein CASSLAPFYEQYF.

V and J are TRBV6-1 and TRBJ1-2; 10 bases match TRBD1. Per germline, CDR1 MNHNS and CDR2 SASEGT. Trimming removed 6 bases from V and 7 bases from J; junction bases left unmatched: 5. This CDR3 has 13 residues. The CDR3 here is CASRVTGGTGYTF. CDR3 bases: TGTGCCAGCAGAGTGACAGGGGGCACTGGCTACACCTTC.

CDR3 sequence reads: CASSPPNTPRTEAFF. The CDR3, as DNA: TGTGCCAGCTCACCTCCCAATACCCCGCGCACTGAAGCTTTCTTT. V usage is TRBV18 and J usage is TRBJ1-1, with D uncertain. The CDR3 sequence is 15 residues long. Germline CDR1 KGHSH, CDR2 LQKENI. Trimming removed 3 bases at V and 4 bases at J, with 15 bases between. Full variable domain (rest looked up from reference TRBV18 and TRBJ1-1): NAGVMQNPRHLVRRRGQEARLRCSPMKGHSHVYWYRQLPEEGLKFMVYLQKENIIDESGMPKERFSAEFPKEGPSILRIQQVVRGDSAAYFCASSPPNTPRTEAFFGQGTRLTVV.

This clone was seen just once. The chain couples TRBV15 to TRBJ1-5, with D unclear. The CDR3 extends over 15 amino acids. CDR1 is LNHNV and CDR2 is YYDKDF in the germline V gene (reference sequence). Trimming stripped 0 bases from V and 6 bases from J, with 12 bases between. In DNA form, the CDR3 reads TGTGCCACCAGCAGAGATTTTACGGAGACTCAGCCCCAGCATTTT. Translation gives CATSRDFTETQPQHF.

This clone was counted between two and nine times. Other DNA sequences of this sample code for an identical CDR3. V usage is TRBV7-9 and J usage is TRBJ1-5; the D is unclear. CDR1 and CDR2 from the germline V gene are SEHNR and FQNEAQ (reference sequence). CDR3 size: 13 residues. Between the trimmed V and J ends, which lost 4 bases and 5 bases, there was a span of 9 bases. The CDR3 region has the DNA TGTGCCAGCAGCTCACAAGGAGATCAGCCCCAGCATTTT. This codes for CASSSQGDQPQHF.

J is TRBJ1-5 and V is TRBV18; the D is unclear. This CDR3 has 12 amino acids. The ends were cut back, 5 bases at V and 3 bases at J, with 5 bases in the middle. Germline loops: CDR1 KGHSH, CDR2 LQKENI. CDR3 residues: CASSGDNQPQHF. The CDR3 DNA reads TGTGCCAGCTCAGGGGACAATCAGCCCCAGCATTTT.

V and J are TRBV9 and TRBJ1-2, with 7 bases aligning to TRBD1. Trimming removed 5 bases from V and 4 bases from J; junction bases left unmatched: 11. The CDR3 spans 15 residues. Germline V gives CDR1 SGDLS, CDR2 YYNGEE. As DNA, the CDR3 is TGTGCCAGCAGTGCGAAGGTCAGGGGGGGCTATGGCTACACCTTC. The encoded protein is CASSAKVRGGYGYTF.

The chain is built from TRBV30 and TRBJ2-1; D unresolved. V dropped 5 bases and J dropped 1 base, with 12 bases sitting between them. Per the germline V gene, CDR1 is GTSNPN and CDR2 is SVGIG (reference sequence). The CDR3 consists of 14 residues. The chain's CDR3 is CAWGEGLSYNEQFF. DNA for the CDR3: TGTGCCTGGGGGGAAGGGCTTTCCTACAATGAGCAGTTCTTC.

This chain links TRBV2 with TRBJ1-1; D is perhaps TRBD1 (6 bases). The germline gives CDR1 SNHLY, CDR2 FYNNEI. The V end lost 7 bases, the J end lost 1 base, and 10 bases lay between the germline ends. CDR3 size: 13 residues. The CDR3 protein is CASTLDRNTEAFF. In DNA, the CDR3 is TGTGCCAGCACCCTGGACAGGAACACTGAAGCTTTCTTT.